This T cell receptor beta chain derives from a study of blood T cell repertoires in COVID-19. TCRdb's copy holds only in-frame clones and misses some; the assay was immunoSEQ multiplex PCR. The sample shows roughly 290,000 clones, roughly 85% of them seen only once. V shed 0 bases and J 4 bases; nucleotides not matched to a gene: 5. The CDR3 is 16 amino acids. Germline CDR1 and CDR2: KGHSH and LQKENI. The material sequenced was PBMCs or T cells enriched from blood (not recorded which). The receptor's source is a man younger than 45 who had recovered from COVID-19. This chain connects TRBV18 to TRBJ2-2; 7 nucleotides agree with TRBD2. CDR3 bases: TGTGCCAGCTCACCACCTCAGGGACTAAGCACCGGGGAGCTGTTTTTT. It translates to CASSPPQGLSTGELFF.